This T cell receptor (beta chain) was retrieved from a study of T-cell reconstitution after alpha-beta-depleted transplantation in children. At least ten counts were recorded for this clonotype. The CDR3 length is 15 residues. Germline CDR1 reads LNHDA; CDR2 reads SQIVND (reference sequence). V gave up 7 bases and J gave up 4 bases, with 17 bases separating them. Unique molecular identifiers were used to barcode this TCRbeta library. TCRdb used MiXCR to reprocess the PCR reads, holding one entry per CDR3 protein. The sample records around 600,000 distinct CDR3 sequences, around a sixth being singletons.

This receptor was taken from a human donor who donated a stem cell graft to a child with acute myeloid leukemia. The sequenced sample was PBMCs from the stem cell graft donor, obtained from the stem cell graft. This chain uses TRBV19 with TRBJ1-5; D gene ambiguous. The CDR3 DNA sequence: TGTGCCAGTACAGCCGTGCTGGGTCCTAATCAGCCCCAGCATTTT. The encoded protein is CASTAVLGPNQPQHF.